This TCR beta chain was retrieved from a study of early stage breast cancer tumors. As for the study in general: Most invasive tumors, about 70% of the 16, were ER+/PR+/HER2-. The ER+/PR+/HER2- tumors included roughly 8 ductal and a few lobular carcinomas.

The V gene's germline CDR1 is SNHLY and CDR2 FYNNEI. The CDR3 is 11 amino acids. Trimming took off 1 base at V and 3 bases at J, with 1 base between the two ends. Using immunoSEQ multiplex PCR, the repertoire was profiled, and TCRdb retains in-frame clones only, with some absent. This table holds approximately 50,000 clones, roughly 80% found once. This clone was seen only a few times. Its target is not known. General observations from the study: Most shared enriched TCRB sequences were commonly generated ones.

Sequencing was performed on blood. This chain connects TRBV2 to TRBJ2-7; no reliable D call. This TCR came from a person aged 30-39 years with breast cancer. CDR3 region: CASSEVYEQYF. The CDR3 bases are TGTGCCAGCAGTGAAGTCTACGAGCAGTACTTC.